This T cell receptor beta chain derives from a study of T cell changes during pregnancy in multiple sclerosis. The CDR3 sequence is 13 residues long. Germline V gives CDR1 MRHNA, CDR2 SNTAGT. The V and J ends lost 7 bases and 0 bases respectively, with 9 bases between them. Sequencing used immunoSEQ multiplex PCR; TCRdb keeps in-frame clones, though not all of them. Among more than 65,000 clones listed, 90% to 95% were seen once. The genes are TRBV6-4 and TRBJ1-1; no firm D call. The starting material was CD4+ T cells from peripheral blood mononuclear cells, obtained before pregnancy. The source is a female donor with multiple sclerosis, enrolled in a pregnancy study. CDR3 in amino acids: CASTRQLNTEAFF. CDR3 DNA: TGTGCCAGCACGCGGCAGTTGAACACTGAAGCTTTCTTT.